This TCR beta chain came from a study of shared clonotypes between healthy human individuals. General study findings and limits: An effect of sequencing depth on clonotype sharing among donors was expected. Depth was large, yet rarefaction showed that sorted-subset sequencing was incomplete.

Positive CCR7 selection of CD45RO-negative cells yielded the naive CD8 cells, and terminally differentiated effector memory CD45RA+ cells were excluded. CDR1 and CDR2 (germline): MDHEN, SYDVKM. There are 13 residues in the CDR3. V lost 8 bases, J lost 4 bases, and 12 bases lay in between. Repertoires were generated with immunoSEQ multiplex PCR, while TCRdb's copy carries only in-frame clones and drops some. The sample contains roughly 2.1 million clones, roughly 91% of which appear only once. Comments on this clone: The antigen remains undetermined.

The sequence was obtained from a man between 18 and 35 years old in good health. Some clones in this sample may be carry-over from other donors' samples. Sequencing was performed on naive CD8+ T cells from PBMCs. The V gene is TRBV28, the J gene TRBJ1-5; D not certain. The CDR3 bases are TGTGCCAGCTCCGCGGCTGGGAATCAGCCCCAGCATTTT. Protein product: CASSAAGNQPQHF.